What follows are 22 T cell receptor delta chains derived from one specimen sequenced in a study of gamma-delta T cells after stem cell transplantation. TCRdb fed the RT-PCR reads to CATT. The table lists about 1,400 delta-chain clones, approximately 24% of them singletons. Sequences were obtained from gamma-delta T cells. These receptors originate from a human donor. It is not recorded whose cells these are; they may come from a transplant donor.

The rearrangement uses TRDV1 and TRDJ1, with D possibly TRDD3 on 5 matching bases. Germline V gives CDR1 TSWWSYY, CDR2 QGS. CDR3 length: 27 amino acids. The V end lost 6 bases, the J end lost 0 bases, and 50 bases lay between the germline ends. The CDR3 sequence: CALGPQLRALPNAFYPGMKIHTDKLIF. The CDR3 region has the DNA TGTGCTCTTGGACCCCAACTACGGGCCTTGCCTAATGCTTTTTATCCCGGGATGAAAATTCACACCGATAAACTCATCTTT.

Points on this clone: The translation of this DNA and the TCRdb protein of a much larger clone differ at residue 5, probably owing to a read error; the protein shown here is translated from the DNA. The chain recombines TRDV2 with TRDJ1; 13 bases line up with TRDD3. This CDR3 spans 15 amino acids. Germline lookup yields CDR1 GEAIGNYY and CDR2 EKD. Losses at the gene ends were 3 bases for V and 10 bases for J; bases not matched to a gene: 10. CDR3 amino acids: CACDALLGDTRALIF. The CDR3 DNA follows: TGTGCCTGTGACGCACTACTGGGGGATACGCGAGCACTCATCTTT.

This clone counts as medium-sized. The chain is built from TRDV2 and TRDJ3; 7 bases match TRDD3. CDR1 is GEAIGNYY, CDR2 EKD, per germline. The CDR3 contains 25 residues. V was clipped by 0 bases and J by 1 base; unmatched bases: 26. CDR3 residues: CACDTVSGWGTPLRLSSWDTRQMFF. CDR3 sequence (DNA): TGTGCCTGTGACACCGTGAGTGGATGGGGGACCCCGCTTCGTTTATCGTCCTGGGACACCCGACAGATGTTTTTC.

Concerning this clone itself: This clone may be a read error of a much larger clone one base away. Other DNA sequences of this sample code for an identical CDR3. V and J are TRDV2 and TRDJ3; the D gene is possibly TRDD3 (5 bases). Trimming stripped 4 bases from V and 0 bases from J, with 15 bases between. Germline V gene lookup returns CDR1 GEAIGNYY and CDR2 EKD. CDR3 length equals 18 residues. The CDR3 DNA sequence: TGTGCCTGTGAGCGGCTGGGAATGAGCTCCTGGGACACCCGACAGATGTTTTTC. Encoded protein: CACERLGMSSWDTRQMFF.

V is TRDV1 and J is TRDJ1, with 13 bases fitting TRDD3. The CDR3 spans 24 residues. V shed 1 base and J 3 bases; nucleotides not matched to a gene: 26. From germline, CDR1 is TSWWSYY and CDR2 QGS. The CDR3 DNA follows: TGTGCTCTTGGGGAACACCTGATCCTTCCTCGGGATCTACTGGGGGATACGCGGGCCGATAAACTCATCTTT. Its protein is CALGEHLILPRDLLGDTRADKLIF.

As regards this clone: A read error is the likely source, as a far larger clone sits one nucleotide away. The V gene is TRDV2, the J gene TRDJ1; TRDD3 agrees at 10 bases. The trim removed 3 bases at V and 3 bases at J, leaving 15 bases unmatched. The CDR3 has 18 residues. Germline V CDR1 and CDR2: GEAIGNYY, EKD. CDR3 region: CACDAVLGDAQGPDKLIF. In DNA, the CDR3 is TGTGCCTGTGACGCCGTACTGGGGGATGCGCAAGGGCCCGATAAACTCATCTTT.

By its share, this clone is large. The sample carries other DNA sequences with the same CDR3. The chain recombines TRDV2 with TRDJ1; TRDD3 agrees at 11 bases. After removal of 5 bases from V and 11 bases from J, the junction contained 3 bases not matched to a gene. The germline gives CDR1 GEAIGNYY, CDR2 EKD. CDR3 length: 11 residues. The CDR3: CACGWGIRLIF. In nucleotides, the CDR3 is TGTGCCTGTGGATGGGGGATACGTCTCATCTTT.

Points on this clone: This may be a read error: a much more frequent sequence differs by one nucleotide. J is TRDJ1 and V is TRDV1; 13 nucleotides line up with TRDD3. Germline V gives CDR1 TSWWSYY, CDR2 QGS. The ends lost 1 base at V and 3 bases at J; junction bases unmatched: 26. The CDR3 has 24 residues. CDR3 coding DNA: TGTGCTCTTGGGGAACCTCTACTCCGGCCCCAGTACTGGGGGATACGCTTGGGAGCCGATAAACTCATCTTT. It specifies CALGEPLLRPQYWGIRLGADKLIF.

This clone was counted only a few times. One base separates it from a far larger clone, so it is likely a read error. The chain recombines TRDV2 with TRDJ1; the match to TRDD3 covers 10 bases. The V segment lost 0 bases and the J segment 2 bases; nucleotides outside the gene matches: 14. The germline gives CDR1 GEAIGNYY, CDR2 EKD. The CDR3 length is 19 residues. The CDR3 reads CACDTMTGGLGDETDKLIF. CDR3 DNA sequence: TGTGCCTGTGACACCATGACCGGAGGACTGGGGGATGAAACCGATAAACTCATCTTT.

Concerning this clone itself: TCRdb assigns this DNA the protein of a much larger clone, which departs from its translation at residue 11; this likely reflects a read error, and the protein shown comes from translating the DNA. The rearrangement links TRDV2 to TRDJ1, with 10 bases fitting TRDD3. The germline gives CDR1 GEAIGNYY, CDR2 EKD. This CDR3 contains 15 residues. This CDR3 is CACDIWGIATGKLIF. The CDR3 DNA is TGTGCCTGTGACATCTGGGGGATAGCTACCGGTAAACTCATCTTT.

By share, this clone ranks as medium-sized. The chain recombines TRDV2 with TRDJ1; 8 bases agree with TRDD3. Per the germline V gene, CDR1 is GEAIGNYY and CDR2 is EKD. The CDR3 sequence is 14 residues long. The V segment lost 0 bases and the J segment 2 bases; nucleotides outside the gene matches: 1. CDR3 protein: CACDTLGETDKLIF. CDR3 nucleotide sequence: TGTGCCTGTGACACCCTGGGGGAAACCGATAAACTCATCTTT.

The J gene is TRDJ1, the V gene TRDV1; D possibly corresponds to TRDD3 (6 bases). Trimming took 5 bases from V and 0 from J, leaving 22 bases between them. The CDR3 loop spans 18 amino acids. Germline V lookup: CDR1 TSWWSYY, CDR2 QGS. CDR3 in amino acids: CALGKKTGGDSYTDKLIF. CDR3 in DNA: TGTGCTCTTGGGAAAAAAACTGGAGGGGATTCTTACACCGATAAACTCATCTTT.

As regards this clone: The mismatch at residue 14 between this DNA's translation and the TCRdb protein of a much larger clone likely reflects a read error; the protein shown is translated from the DNA. The chain employs TRDV2 and TRDJ1, with 8 bases matching TRDD3. CDR1 is GEAIGNYY and CDR2 is EKD in the germline V gene. The CDR3 length is 17 residues. CDR3 residues: CACDTLPVGDYTDRLIF. DNA for the CDR3: TGTGCCTGTGACACCCTCCCCGTGGGGGATTACACCGATAGACTCATCTTT.

On this clone: The mismatch at residue 5 between this DNA's translation and the TCRdb protein of a much larger clone likely reflects a read error; the protein shown is translated from the DNA. V usage is TRDV2 and J usage is TRDJ1, with D possibly TRDD3 on 5 matching bases. Trimming took off 3 bases at V and 2 bases at J, with 18 bases between the two ends. CDR1 is GEAIGNYY and CDR2 is EKD in the germline V gene. This CDR3 has 16 amino acids. DNA for the CDR3: TGTGCCTGTGACCCTCTATTCGAATACGGGACCGATAAACTCATCTTT. The encoded protein is CACDPLFEYGTDKLIF.

By share, this clone counts as medium-sized. The chain joins TRDV3 to TRDJ1; TRDD3 matches 7 bases. Losses at the gene ends were 3 bases for V and 0 bases for J; bases not matched to a gene: 13. The CDR3 runs to 16 residues. CDR1 TVYSNPD and CDR2 GDNSRS come from the germline V gene (reference sequence). As DNA, the CDR3 is TGTGCCTTGCCCTCCCCATGGGGGACCGACACCGATAAACTCATCTTT. As protein: CALPSPWGTDTDKLIF. Looking up the rest from reference TRDV3 and TRDJ1 gives the full variable domain: CDKVTQSSPDQTVASGSEVVLLCTYDTVYSNPDLFWYRIRPDYSFQFVFYGDNSRSEGADFTQGRFSVKHILTQKAFHLVISPVRTEDSATYYCALPSPWGTDTDKLIFGKGTRVTVEP.

This chain connects TRDV2 to TRDJ3; no clear D gene. Germline V CDR1 and CDR2: GEAIGNYY, EKD. The CDR3 consists of 18 residues. The V end lost 1 base, the J end lost 0 bases, and 12 bases lay between the germline ends. As DNA, the CDR3 is TGTGCCTGTGACACGTTATTGGAAAGCTCCTGGGACACCCGACAGATGTTTTTC. It translates to CACDTLLESSWDTRQMFF.

This clone has just a few counts. This likely traces to a read error, being one base from a far larger clone. This same CDR3 is encoded by further DNA sequences in the sample. The chain is built from TRDV2 and TRDJ3; 13 bases align to TRDD3. CDR1 and CDR2 from the germline V gene are GEAIGNYY and EKD. J lost 0 bases, V lost 7 bases, and 14 bases had no gene match. The CDR3 sequence is 21 residues long. CDR3: CACDSVLGDTRSSWDTRQMFF. The CDR3 nucleotides read TGTGCCTGCGACTCAGTACTGGGGGATACGCGGAGCTCCTGGGACACCCGACAGATGTTTTTC.

This clone is termed medium-sized. A single base separates this from a much larger clone, so it may be a read error. This chain joins TRDV2 and TRDJ1; D gene ambiguous. CDR1 GEAIGNYY and CDR2 EKD come from the germline V gene. The CDR3 runs 14 residues. CDR3 in DNA: TGTGCCTGTGACTCAGTTCCCCGAAGCGATAAACTCACCTTT. Its translation is CACDSVPRSDKLTF.

This clone was detected only once. Being one base from a much bigger clone, this may be a read error. Additional DNA sequences in this sample encode the identical CDR3. The chain joins TRDV2 to TRDJ1; D ambiguous. Trimming took 0 bases from V and 3 from J, leaving 13 bases between them. CDR3 length equals 15 residues. Per germline, CDR1 GEAIGNYY and CDR2 EKD. The CDR3 DNA sequence: TGTGCCTGTGACACCGTTCCACATGCAGCCGATAAACTCATCTTT. Protein product: CACDTVPHAADKLIF.

In this sample, this clone turned up a few times. V is TRDV1 and J is TRDJ1, with D possibly matching TRDD3 (5 bases). The V gene's germline CDR1 is TSWWSYY and CDR2 QGS. This CDR3 region has 12 residues. V was pared by 6 bases and J by 11 bases, with 16 bases between. This CDR3 reads CALGRGIPHLIF. The CDR3 bases are TGTGCTCTTGGACGAGGGATCCCTCACCTCATCTTT.

As regards this clone: TCRdb's entry gives the protein of a much larger clone, which mismatches this DNA's translation at residue 10, likely from a read error; the protein reported here is translated from the DNA. This chain connects TRDV2 to TRDJ1, with 9 bases identical to TRDD3. With V trimmed by 5 bases and J by 0 bases, 9 bases remained unmatched. This CDR3 is 16 amino acids long. Germline CDR1 is GEAIGNYY and CDR2 is EKD. CDR3 amino acids: CACVPLLGENTDKLIF. CDR3 bases: TGTGCCTGTGTCCCGTTACTGGGGGAGAACACCGATAAACTCATCTTT.

This clone appeared a few times. The rearrangement uses TRDV1 and TRDJ2, with TRDD3 identical over 8 bases. Germline CDR1 TSWWSYY, CDR2 QGS. V lost 0 bases, J lost 0 bases, and 33 bases stayed unmatched. The CDR3 loop spans 27 amino acids. The CDR3 loop reads CALGELQTPWAFPPRTGGPALTAQLFF. The CDR3 coding sequence is TGTGCTCTTGGGGAACTCCAGACCCCTTGGGCCTTCCCCCCACGTACTGGGGGTCCAGCTTTGACAGCACAACTCTTCTTT.